The clone carrying this T cell receptor beta chain was observed a single time. Its cognate antigen is unknown. The data belong to a study of shared clonotypes between healthy human individuals. General study results and limits: The rarefaction results pointed to incomplete sorted-subset sequencing despite large depth.

As defined, naive CD8 cells were CD45RO-negative and positively selected for CCR7, with terminally differentiated effector memory CD45RA+ cells excluded. Using immunoSEQ multiplex PCR, the repertoire was profiled, and TCRdb retains in-frame clones only, with some absent. The profile covers about 580,000 clones, with roughly 98% appearing a single time and 0.3% taken by the ten largest. The TCR originated in a man aged 30-40 years in good health. Sequenced: naive CD8+ T cells sorted from blood.

CDR3 bases: TGTGCCAGCAGCTTAGGGCATCCAGATACGCAGTATTTT. Protein product: CASSLGHPDTQYF. This chain connects TRBV7-9 to TRBJ2-3; unclear D gene. Trimming shortened V by 1 base and J by 4 bases, and 6 bases separated the two germline ends. The CDR3 is 13 amino acids. CDR1 and CDR2 (germline): SEHNR, FQNEAQ (reference sequence). Together with reference TRBV7-9 and TRBJ2-3, the CDR3 gives the full variable domain: DTGVSQNPRHKITKRGQNVTFRCDPISEHNRLYWYRQTLGQGPEFLTYFQNEAQLEKSRLLSDRFSAERPKGSFSTLEIQRTEQGDSAMYLCASSLGHPDTQYFGPGTRLTVL.